The 32 T cell receptor beta chains reported below all come from one sample, sequenced in a study of cytomegalovirus exposure and HLA in healthy donors. Clones were read by immunoSEQ multiplex PCR, and TCRdb kept only the in-frame ones, dropping some. The sample contains approximately 80,000 clones, 93% of which appear only once. The sample was PBMCs. The receptors here all came from a woman in her 30s in good health and CMV-seronegative.

This clone was observed once. This chain connects TRBV2 to TRBJ2-5; possible D gene TRBD1, 5 bases. CDR3 size: 14 residues. Germline V lookup: CDR1 SNHLY, CDR2 FYNNEI. Trimming pared 6 bases from V and 4 bases from J, leaving 15 bases between. CDR3 loop: CASRRTLTPETQYF. The CDR3 DNA sequence: TGTGCCAGCAGACGGACACTTACCCCAGAGACCCAGTACTTC.

The CDR3 sequence is CSGRTTGELFF. DNA of the CDR3: TGCAGTGGTCGGACTACCGGGGAGCTGTTTTTT. The rearrangement uses TRBV20-1 and TRBJ2-2; D perhaps matches TRBD2 (5 bases). Germline values: CDR1 DFQATT, CDR2 SNEGSKA (reference sequence). V lost 7 bases to trimming and J lost 5 bases, with 8 bases between them. The CDR3 contains 11 residues.

In its sample, this clone was seen once. V is TRBV6-5 and J is TRBJ1-1, with 7 bases aligning to TRBD1. The CDR3 runs to 15 residues. Trimming removed 5 bases from V and 1 base from J; junction bases left unmatched: 7. CDR1 and CDR2 from the germline V gene are MNHEY and SVGAGI. As DNA, the CDR3 is TGTGCCAGCAGTAATCCCGGGACAGCGAACACTGAAGCTTTCTTT. Translation: CASSNPGTANTEAFF.

V is TRBV5-1 and J is TRBJ2-3, with TRBD1 matching over 8 bases. Germline loops: CDR1 SGHRS, CDR2 YFSETQ. CDR3 length: 16 residues. V dropped 4 bases and J dropped 4; count of bases not matched to a gene: 11. Here the CDR3 DNA reads TGCGCCAGCAGCCTGAGGACAGGGCAATCGTCAGATACGCAGTATTTT. Translation: CASSLRTGQSSDTQYF.

CDR3 sequence reads: CASSPGQREKLFF. In DNA, the CDR3 is TGTGCCAGCAGCCCCGGACAGAGAGAAAAACTGTTTTTT. The rearrangement joins TRBV7-9 to TRBJ1-4, with D perhaps TRBD1 (6 bases). Germline V lookup: CDR1 SEHNR, CDR2 FQNEAQ (reference sequence). The CDR3 is 13 amino acids. V was trimmed by 5 bases and J by 8 bases, leaving 12 bases between them.

The chain uses TRBV28 and TRBJ2-7, with 8 bases aligning to TRBD2. The CDR3 has 15 amino acids. CDR1 and CDR2 from the germline V gene are MDHEN and SYDVKM. The trim removed 5 bases at V and 2 bases at J, leaving 8 bases unmatched. CDR3 region: CASSIGGGLTYEQYF. The CDR3 DNA is TGTGCCAGCAGTATAGGCGGGGGGCTCACCTACGAGCAGTACTTC.

The genes are TRBV7-9 and TRBJ1-1; D is possibly TRBD1 (5 bases). The V gene's germline CDR1 is SEHNR and CDR2 FQNEAQ (reference sequence). Deletions cut 5 bases from V and 7 bases from J, with 11 bases between. There are 12 residues in the CDR3. This CDR3 reads CASSLGGFEAFF. The CDR3 coding sequence is TGTGCCAGCAGCCTGGGGGGTTTTGAAGCTTTCTTT.

The chain uses TRBV14 and TRBJ2-5, with 7 bases matching TRBD1. Trimming took 4 bases from V and 13 from J; bases not matched to a gene: 15. Germline CDR1 SGHDN, CDR2 FVKESK. This CDR3 has 14 amino acids. This CDR3 is CASSLRQGSLIAYF. The CDR3, as DNA: TGTGCCAGCAGCCTCAGACAGGGCAGCCTAATCGCGTACTTC.

The CDR3: CASSIGSRNSPLHF. Written as DNA, the CDR3 is TGTGCCAGTAGTATCGGGAGTCGTAATTCACCCCTCCACTTT. The chain uses TRBV19 and TRBJ1-6, with unresolved D. Germline lookup yields CDR1 LNHDA and CDR2 SQIVND (reference sequence). Trimming took off 3 bases at V and 6 bases at J, with 9 bases between the two ends. This CDR3 comprises 14 residues.

The chain recombines TRBV18 with TRBJ1-2; D is unresolved. In germline, CDR1 is KGHSH, CDR2 LQKENI. CDR3 length equals 14 residues. V gave up 3 bases and J gave up 3 bases, with 11 bases separating them. The CDR3 DNA reads TGTGCCAGCTCACCGGAGGCAGGTGACTATGGCTACACCTTC. It encodes CASSPEAGDYGYTF.

The chain links TRBV5-1 to TRBJ1-1, with TRBD1 identical over 7 bases. The V and J ends lost 3 bases and 7 bases, in that order; junction bases with no gene match: 9. The CDR3 spans 14 residues. The germline CDR1 and CDR2 sequences are SGHRS and YFSETQ. The CDR3 coding sequence is TGCGCCAGCAGCTGGGAACATGGGACAGTTGAAGCTTTCTTT. Residues: CASSWEHGTVEAFF.

The rearrangement links TRBV7-9 to TRBJ1-1; TRBD1 matches at 8 bases. The V segment lost 1 base and the J segment 5 bases; nucleotides outside the gene matches: 9. The CDR3 extends over 16 amino acids. Germline V lookup: CDR1 SEHNR, CDR2 FQNEAQ (reference sequence). CDR3 sequence: CASSLGQYRGRTEAFF. The DNA of the CDR3 is TGTGCCAGCAGCTTAGGACAATACAGGGGGAGGACTGAAGCTTTCTTT. Filled out from reference TRBV7-9 and TRBJ1-1, the complete variable domain reads DTGVSQNPRHKITKRGQNVTFRCDPISEHNRLYWYRQTLGQGPEFLTYFQNEAQLEKSRLLSDRFSAERPKGSFSTLEIQRTEQGDSAMYLCASSLGQYRGRTEAFFGQGTRLTVV.

This clone was seen a single time. This chain connects TRBV2 to TRBJ2-3; D possibly corresponds to TRBD1 (5 bases). This CDR3 is built from 13 residues. Germline lookup yields CDR1 SNHLY and CDR2 FYNNEI. Trimming removed 7 bases at V and 2 bases at J, with 10 bases between. CDR3 protein: CASNRIYTDTQYF. In DNA form, the CDR3 reads TGTGCCAGCAACAGGATCTACACAGATACGCAGTATTTT.

A few counts support this clone. V and J are TRBV21-1 and TRBJ1-6. TRBV21-1 is tagged as a pseudogene. This CDR3 has 15 residues. The CDR3 coding sequence is TGTGCCAGCAGCAAGAGGGAATACTGTAATTCACCCCTCCACTTT. This codes for CASSKREYCNSPLHF.

This clone was found once. V gene TRBV28 combines with J gene TRBJ2-1, with D uncertain. V dropped 2 bases and J dropped 0 bases, with 8 bases sitting between them. The germline V gene has CDR1 MDHEN and CDR2 SYDVKM. There are 15 residues in the CDR3. The CDR3 sequence is CASSLRISSYNEQFF. DNA for the CDR3: TGTGCCAGCAGTTTAAGAATTAGCTCCTACAATGAGCAGTTCTTC.

The chain carries TRBV5-1 and TRBJ1-2; D call uncertain. Trimming removed 7 bases at V and 6 bases at J, with 19 bases between. Germline CDR1 reads SGHRS; CDR2 reads YFSETQ. This CDR3 is built from 14 residues. This CDR3 is CASLFSPDSDGYTF. The CDR3, as DNA: TGCGCCAGCCTATTCTCGCCTGATTCGGATGGCTACACCTTC.

The rearrangement uses TRBV7-9 and TRBJ2-7, with TRBD1 matching over 7 bases. Germline V CDR1 and CDR2: SEHNR, FQNEAQ (reference sequence). The length of the CDR3 is 14 residues. The trim removed 6 bases at V and 2 bases at J, leaving 7 bases unmatched. CDR3 protein: CASRNSGGTYEQYF. The CDR3 coding sequence is TGTGCCAGCAGAAATTCAGGGGGAACCTACGAGCAGTACTTC.

V usage is TRBV10-3 and J usage is TRBJ1-5; perhaps TRBD1 as D (6 bases). The CDR3 spans 14 residues. Trimming shortened V by 10 bases and J by 4 bases, and 17 bases separated the two germline ends. CDR1 and CDR2 (germline): ENHRY, SYGVKD. CDR3 in DNA: TGTGCCACAAGGGGGAACAGGGAGAATCAGCCCCAGCATTTT. Protein: CATRGNRENQPQHF.

The V and J genes are TRBV6-4 and TRBJ1-1; tentatively, D is TRBD1 (5 bases). CDR1 MRHNA and CDR2 SNTAGT come from the germline V gene. This CDR3 contains 16 residues. Trimming stripped 4 bases from V and 3 bases from J, with 18 bases between. The CDR3 bases are TGTGCCAGCAGTGTTACATCGGGGACGGGGGACACTGAAGCTTTCTTT. Protein: CASSVTSGTGDTEAFF.

This clone has just one count. The chain recombines TRBV28 with TRBJ1-2, with a possible D match to TRBD1 (6 bases). This CDR3 is built from 14 residues. Germline loops: CDR1 MDHEN, CDR2 SYDVKM. The V end lost 3 bases, the J end lost 8 bases, and 16 bases lay between the germline ends. For the CDR3, the DNA is TGTGCCAGCAGTTTTTATCGAGGGGGGGAAGGCTACACCTTC. Its protein is CASSFYRGGEGYTF.

J is TRBJ2-1 and V is TRBV28, with D possibly being TRBD2 (5 bases). CDR1 and CDR2 from the germline V gene are MDHEN and SYDVKM. The CDR3 extends over 13 amino acids. V lost 5 bases, J lost 3 bases, and 8 bases lay in between. This CDR3 is CASSPDYYNEQFF. The CDR3 DNA is TGTGCCAGCAGTCCCGACTACTACAATGAGCAGTTCTTC.

V usage is TRBV6-6 and J usage is TRBJ1-4; a possible D gene is TRBD1 (5 bases). Between the trimmed V and J ends, which lost 6 bases and 3 bases, there was a span of 8 bases. The CDR3 is 13 residues long. Germline loops: CDR1 MNHNY, CDR2 SVGAGI (reference sequence). CDR3 bases: TGTGCCAGCAGGGGGCAGTCTAATGAAAAACTGTTTTTT. Translating gives CASRGQSNEKLFF.

This chain links TRBV4-1 with TRBJ1-1; 10 nucleotides match TRBD1. The CDR3 is made up of 20 amino acids. The V segment lost 0 bases and the J segment 5 bases; nucleotides outside the gene matches: 18. The germline gives CDR1 MGHRA, CDR2 YSYEKL. The CDR3 loop is CASSQDREGRQGARRTEAFF. Here the CDR3 DNA reads TGCGCCAGCAGCCAAGATAGAGAGGGGAGACAGGGGGCTAGGAGGACTGAAGCTTTCTTT.

V gene TRBV5-1 combines with J gene TRBJ2-2, with no clear D. Trimming pared 1 base from V and 1 base from J, leaving 11 bases between. Germline V gene lookup returns CDR1 SGHRS and CDR2 YFSETQ. The CDR3 is made up of 16 amino acids. CDR3 sequence: CASSLRLGGNTGELFF. In DNA form, the CDR3 reads TGCGCCAGCAGCTTGCGATTAGGCGGGAACACCGGGGAGCTGTTTTTT.

The chain employs TRBV9 and TRBJ2-6; D remains unclear. V was shortened by 0 bases and J by 1 base, with 11 bases between the two germline ends. This CDR3 contains 17 residues. Germline V gene lookup returns CDR1 SGDLS and CDR2 YYNGEE. CDR3 nucleotides: TGTGCCAGCAGCGTAGAGCCGTTTATATCTGGGGCCAACGTCCTGACTTTC. Translating gives CASSVEPFISGANVLTF.

V is TRBV4-3 and J is TRBJ1-1; possible D gene TRBD1, 5 bases. The length of the CDR3 is 13 residues. Germline V lookup: CDR1 LGHNA, CDR2 YSLEER. Deletions cut 2 bases from V and 2 bases from J, with 6 bases between. CDR3 amino acids: CASSQTGNTEAFF. For the CDR3, the DNA is TGCGCCAGCAGCCAAACAGGCAACACTGAAGCTTTCTTT.

The chain links TRBV5-5 to TRBJ2-5; tentative D call: TRBD1 (5 bases). V lost 1 base and J 2 bases, leaving 21 bases between the germline ends. This CDR3 comprises 18 residues. The germline gives CDR1 SGHKS, CDR2 YYEKEE (reference sequence). CDR3 in DNA: TGTGCCAGCAGCTTGCAGGCCCAGGGTCTTTTGTGGCAAGAGACCCAGTACTTC. Its protein is CASSLQAQGLLWQETQYF. Filled out from reference TRBV5-5 and TRBJ2-5, the complete variable domain reads DAGVTQSPTHLIKTRGQQVTLRCSPISGHKSVSWYQQVLGQGPQFIFQYYEKEERGRGNFPDRFSARQFPNYSSELNVNALLLGDSALYLCASSLQAQGLLWQETQYFGPGTRLLVL.

The chain combines TRBV19 with TRBJ2-2, with 16 bases aligning to TRBD2. The CDR3 length is 17 residues. V lost 5 bases to trimming and J lost 4 bases; unmatched junction nucleotides: 4. The germline CDR1 and CDR2 sequences are LNHDA and SQIVND (reference sequence). CDR3 in DNA: TGTGCCAGTAGTGGGACTAGCGGGGGGGCCAGCACCGGGGAGCTGTTTTTT. Its protein product is CASSGTSGGASTGELFF.

This chain joins TRBV6-5 and TRBJ1-2; 9 bases map to TRBD1. This CDR3 comprises 15 residues. With 4 bases clipped from V and 8 bases from J, the junction kept 11 bases outside the gene matches. The germline V gene encodes CDR1 MNHEY and CDR2 SVGAGI. CDR3: CASSLGTGRVEGYTF. CDR3 bases: TGTGCCAGCAGTTTGGGGACAGGGAGGGTCGAGGGCTACACCTTC.

V is TRBV9 and J is TRBJ2-1; no reliable D call. Trimming stripped 4 bases from V and 0 bases from J, with 8 bases between. The germline V gene has CDR1 SGDLS and CDR2 YYNGEE. The CDR3 totals 14 residues. This CDR3 is CASSLASSYNEQFF. CDR3 nucleotides: TGTGCCAGCAGCCTCGCCAGCTCCTACAATGAGCAGTTCTTC.

The chain combines TRBV11-2 with TRBJ2-1; 8 nucleotides match TRBD1. The CDR3 loop spans 15 amino acids. The germline V gene has CDR1 SGHAT and CDR2 FQNNGV. Trimming removed 2 bases from V and 6 bases from J; junction bases left unmatched: 6. The DNA for the CDR3 is TGTGCCAGCAGCTTAACAGGGGGGAGAGTCAATGAGCAGTTCTTC. Amino acids: CASSLTGGRVNEQFF.

This chain links TRBV9 with TRBJ2-1, with 8 bases aligning to TRBD2. The CDR3 is 15 residues long. With V trimmed by 3 bases and J by 3 bases, 5 bases remained unmatched. Germline CDR1 and CDR2: SGDLS and YYNGEE. CDR3 coding DNA: TGTGCCAGCAGCGAAGCGGGAGTAGTCTACAATGAGCAGTTCTTC. Its protein is CASSEAGVVYNEQFF.